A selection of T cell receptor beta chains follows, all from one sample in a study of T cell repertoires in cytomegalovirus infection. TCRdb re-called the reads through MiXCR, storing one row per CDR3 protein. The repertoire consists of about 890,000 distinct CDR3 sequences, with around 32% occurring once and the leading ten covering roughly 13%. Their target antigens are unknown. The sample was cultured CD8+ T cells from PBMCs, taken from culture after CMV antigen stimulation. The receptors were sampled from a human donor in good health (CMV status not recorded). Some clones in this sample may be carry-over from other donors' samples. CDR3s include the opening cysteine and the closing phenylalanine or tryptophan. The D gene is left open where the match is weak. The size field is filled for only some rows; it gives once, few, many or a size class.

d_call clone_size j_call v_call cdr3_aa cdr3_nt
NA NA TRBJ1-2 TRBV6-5 CASSPRGARDYGYTF TGTGCCAGCAGTCCCCGGGGTGCGCGTGACTATGGCTACACCTTC
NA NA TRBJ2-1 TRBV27 CASSFYEHGYNEQFF TGTGCCAGCAGTTTTTATGAACATGGCTACAATGAGCAGTTCTTC
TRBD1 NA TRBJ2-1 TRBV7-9 CASSTDRGNEQFF TGTGCCAGCAGCACAGACAGGGGAAATGAGCAGTTCTTC
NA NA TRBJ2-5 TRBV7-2 CASSLADSATETQYF TGTGCCAGCAGTTTGGCGGATTCGGCAACAGAGACCCAGTACTTC
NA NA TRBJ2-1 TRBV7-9 CASSPRGGARRNEQFF TGTGCCAGCAGCCCACGCGGGGGCGCGCGGAGAAATGAGCAGTTCTTC
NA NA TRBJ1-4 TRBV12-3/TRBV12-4 CASSFSDRLNEKLFF TGTGCCAGCAGTTTTTCCGACAGGCTTAATGAAAAACTGTTTTTT
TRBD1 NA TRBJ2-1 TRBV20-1 CSAREGTALFHDEQFF TGCAGTGCTAGAGAGGGGACAGCCCTATTTCACGATGAGCAGTTCTTC
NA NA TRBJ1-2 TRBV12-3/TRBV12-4 CAILLRGANYGYTF TGTGCCATCCTCCTACGGGGGGCGAACTATGGCTACACCTTC
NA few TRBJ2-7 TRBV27 CASSFGRTNYEQYF TGTGCCAGCAGTTTTGGGCGAACAAACTACGAGCAGTACTTC
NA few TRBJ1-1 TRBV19 CASSILGEGTEAFF TGTGCCAGTAGTATTCTGGGTGAGGGCACTGAAGCTTTCTTT
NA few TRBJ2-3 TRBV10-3 CAISESEPGGDTQYF TGTGCCATCAGTGAGTCAGAACCAGGAGGAGATACGCAGTATTTT
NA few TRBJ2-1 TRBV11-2 CASSFPGEGSYNEQFF TGTGCCAGCAGCTTCCCTGGAGAGGGCTCCTACAATGAGCAGTTCTTC
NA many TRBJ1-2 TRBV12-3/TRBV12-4 CASSFGDGYGYTF TGTGCCAGCAGTTTTGGGGACGGCTATGGCTACACCTTC
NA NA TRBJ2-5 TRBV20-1 CSATEAAYPQETQYF TGCAGTGCCACAGAGGCGGCTTACCCTCAAGAGACCCAGTACTTC
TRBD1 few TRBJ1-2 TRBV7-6 CASADGLDRDGYTF TGTGCCAGTGCGGACGGGCTAGACAGGGATGGCTACACCTTC
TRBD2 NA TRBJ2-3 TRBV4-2 CASSTRRGGPDTQYF TGTGCCAGCAGCACCAGGCGGGGGGGCCCAGATACGCAGTATTTT
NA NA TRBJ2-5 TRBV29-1 CSVEPREFSAQYF TGCAGCGTTGAACCCAGGGAATTTTCGGCCCAGTACTTC
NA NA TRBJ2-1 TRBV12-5 CASGPATGCSYNEQFF TGTGCTAGTGGACCCGCCACAGGGTGCTCCTACAATGAGCAGTTCTTC
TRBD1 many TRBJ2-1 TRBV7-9 CASSPRTGVNEQFF TGTGCCAGCAGCCCAAGGACAGGGGTGAATGAGCAGTTCTTC
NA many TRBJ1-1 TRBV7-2 CASSLGLYTEAFF TGTGCCAGCAGCTTAGGGTTATATACTGAAGCTTTCTTT
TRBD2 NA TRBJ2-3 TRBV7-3 CASSLLTGGRGDTQYF TGTGCCAGCAGCCTACTCACGGGGGGTCGGGGAGATACGCAGTATTTT
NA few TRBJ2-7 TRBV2 CASRGDGTYEQYF TGTGCCAGCAGGGGGGACGGAACCTACGAGCAGTACTTC
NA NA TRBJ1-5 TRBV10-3 CAISDSTSNQPQHF TGTGCCATCAGTGACAGCACCAGCAATCAGCCCCAGCATTTT
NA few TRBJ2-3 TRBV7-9 CASSLATGLRFGENTQYF TGTGCCAGCAGCCTAGCTACAGGGCTCAGATTTGGTGAAAATACGCAGTATTTT
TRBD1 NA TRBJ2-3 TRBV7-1 CASRPIARGPVRLGTDTQYF TGTGCCAGCAGACCTATAGCGAGGGGGCCGGTCCGGCTTGGCACAGATACGCAGTATTTT
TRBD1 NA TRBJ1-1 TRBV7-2 CASGGDSHTEAFF TGTGCCAGCGGGGGGGACAGCCACACTGAAGCTTTCTTT
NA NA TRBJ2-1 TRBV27 CASSLESRRVHEQFF TGTGCCAGCAGTTTAGAATCCCGGAGGGTCCATGAGCAGTTCTTC